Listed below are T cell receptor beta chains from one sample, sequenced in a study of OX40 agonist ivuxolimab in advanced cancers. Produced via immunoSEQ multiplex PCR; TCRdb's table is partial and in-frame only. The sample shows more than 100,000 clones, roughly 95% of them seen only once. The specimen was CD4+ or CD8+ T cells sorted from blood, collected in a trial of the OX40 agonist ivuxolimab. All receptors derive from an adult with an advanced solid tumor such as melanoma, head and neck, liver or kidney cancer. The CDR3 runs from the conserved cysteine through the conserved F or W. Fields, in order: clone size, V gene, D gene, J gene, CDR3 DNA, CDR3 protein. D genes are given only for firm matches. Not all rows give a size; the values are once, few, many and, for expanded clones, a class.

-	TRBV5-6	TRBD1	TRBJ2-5	TGTGCCAGCAGCCGGGGACAGGGGGCAGGGGAGACCCAGTACTTC	CASSRGQGAGETQYF
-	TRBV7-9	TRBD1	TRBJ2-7	TGTGCCAGCAGCCCCCTAACAGGGACCAGGGGGGAGCAGTACTTC	CASSPLTGTRGEQYF
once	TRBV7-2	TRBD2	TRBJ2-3	TGTGCCAGCAGCTTAGGGCTAGCGGGAGGGAGCACAGATACGCAGTATTTT	CASSLGLAGGSTDTQYF
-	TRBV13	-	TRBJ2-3	TGTGCCAGCAGCTCCCGGAGGTGGGGACGCACAGATACGCAGTATTTT	CASSSRRWGRTDTQYF
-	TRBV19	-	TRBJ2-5	TGTGCGAGTAGAGGGTCCGGGGAGACCCAGTACTTC	CASRGSGETQYF
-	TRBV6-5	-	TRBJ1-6	TGTGCCAGCAGTTACTCTATTGACGGGTATAATTCACCCCTCCACTTT	CASSYSIDGYNSPLHF
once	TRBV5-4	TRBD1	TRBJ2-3	TGTGCCAGCAGCTTGCGGACAGGGGCTAGCACAGATACGCAGTATTTT	CASSLRTGASTDTQYF
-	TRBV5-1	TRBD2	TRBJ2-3	TGCGCCAGCAGCTACGGACTAGCGGGTGGCACAGATACGCAGTATTTT	CASSYGLAGGTDTQYF
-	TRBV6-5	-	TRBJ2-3	TGTGCCAGCAAAGGGGGGGGCCTAGGTACGCAGTATTTT	CASKGGGLGTQYF
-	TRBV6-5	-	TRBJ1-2	TGTGCCAGCAGTTACAGGGGTGGCTACACCTTC	CASSYRGGYTF
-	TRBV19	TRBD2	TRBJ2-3	TGTGCCAGTAAGGAACTAGCGGCCACAGATACGCAGTATTTT	CASKELAATDTQYF
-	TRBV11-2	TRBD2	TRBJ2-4	TGTGCCAGCAGCTCACTAGCGGGCAAAAACATTCAGTACTTC	CASSSLAGKNIQYF
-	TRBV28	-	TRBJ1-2	TGTGCCAGCAGACGCCTCTCCCATGGCTACACCTTC	CASRRLSHGYTF
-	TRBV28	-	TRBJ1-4	TGTGCCAGCAGTTACAGCGAAAAACTGTTTTTT	CASSYSEKLFF
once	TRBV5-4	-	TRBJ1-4	TGTGCCAGCAGCTCGGACGGAAATAATGAAAAACTGTTTTTT	CASSSDGNNEKLFF
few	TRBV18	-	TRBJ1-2	TGTGCCAGCTCACTCGCCGGGCCGAAGGAGTATGGCTACACCTTC	CASSLAGPKEYGYTF
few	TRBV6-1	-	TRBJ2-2	TGTGCCAGCAGTGAAGATGGCAGGGGATACACCGGGGAGCTGTTTTTT	CASSEDGRGYTGELFF
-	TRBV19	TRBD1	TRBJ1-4	TGTGCCAGTAGTTGGGCAGGGGGGAATGAAAAACTGTTTTTT	CASSWAGGNEKLFF
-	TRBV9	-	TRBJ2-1	TGTGCCAGCAGCCCACTAGAAAATGAGCAGTTCTTC	CASSPLENEQFF
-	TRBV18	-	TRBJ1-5	TGTGCCAGCTCACCCGATTCGACATCTAATCAGCCCCAGCATTTT	CASSPDSTSNQPQHF
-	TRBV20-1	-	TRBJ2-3	TGCAGTGCTAGATTCCAAAATACGCAGTATTTT	CSARFQNTQYF
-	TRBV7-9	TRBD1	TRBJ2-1	TGTGCCAGCAGCTTATGGGTCGGGACAGGGAGGCTTAATGAGCAGTTCTTC	CASSLWVGTGRLNEQFF
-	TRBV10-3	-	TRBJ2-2	TGTGCCACCGGGGGAGGCACCGGGGAGCTGTTTTTT	CATGGGTGELFF
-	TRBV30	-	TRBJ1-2	TGTGCCTGGAGAGATAGGGGGACCTATGGCTACACCTTC	CAWRDRGTYGYTF
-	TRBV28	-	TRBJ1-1	TGTGCCAGCAGTTCCGCAAAGGGGTTTGTTTTCTTT	CASSSAKGFVFF
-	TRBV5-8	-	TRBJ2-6	TGTGCCAGCAGGCCGCAGGGCTCTGGGGCCAACGTCCTGACTTTC	CASRPQGSGANVLTF
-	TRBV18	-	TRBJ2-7	TGTGCCAGCTCACCAAGTGTCAGGGAGGAAGAGCAGTACTTC	CASSPSVREEEQYF
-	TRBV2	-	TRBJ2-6	TGTGCCAGCAGGGAATACCCCTCTGGGGCCAACGTCCTGACTTTC	CASREYPSGANVLTF
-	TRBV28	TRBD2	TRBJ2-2	TGTGCCAGCGGACTTTATCTAGCGGGAGACACCGGGGAGCTGTTTTTT	CASGLYLAGDTGELFF
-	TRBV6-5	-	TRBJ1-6	TGTGCCAGCAGTGGCCAGGGGAACGCACCCCTCCACTTT	CASSGQGNAPLHF
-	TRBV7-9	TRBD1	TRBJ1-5	TGTGCCAGCAGCGCAGACAGGGGTAACAATCAGCCCCAGCATTTT	CASSADRGNNQPQHF
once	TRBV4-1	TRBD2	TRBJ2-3	TGCGCCACTACAGACGGACTAGCTACGACAGATACGCAGTATTTT	CATTDGLATTDTQYF
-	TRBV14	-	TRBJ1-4	TGTGCCAGCAGCCAAGATAGTTCCCGGGCCCCCGATGAAAAACTGTTTTTT	CASSQDSSRAPDEKLFF
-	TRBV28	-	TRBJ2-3	TGTGCCAGCAGTTTACCAGCCCCAGATACGCAGTATTTT	CASSLPAPDTQYF
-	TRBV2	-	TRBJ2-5	TGTGCCAGCAGAGGATTGACGGTGGGGGGAGAGACCCAGTACTTC	CASRGLTVGGETQYF
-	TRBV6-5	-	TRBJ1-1	TGTGCCAGCAGGACAGTGAACCTGAACACTGAAGCTTTCTTT	CASRTVNLNTEAFF
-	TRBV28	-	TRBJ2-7	TGTGCCAGTGGGGGTGGGCGGAGGACCTACGAGCAGTACTTC	CASGGGRRTYEQYF